At least ten counts were recorded for the clone carrying this T cell receptor beta chain. Its specificity is unknown. This record comes from a study of T cells after yellow fever vaccination. General study points: High-abundance clonotypes from the bulk population could contaminate FACS-sorted repertoires.

V was cut by 6 bases and J by 0 bases, with 11 bases left in between. The germline gives CDR1 MDHEN, CDR2 SYDVKM. The CDR3 has 14 residues. TCRdb ran MiXCR on the 5' RACE reads and lists one entry per CDR3 protein. The sample holds approximately 240,000 distinct CDR3 sequences, more than 3.5% seen once. This rearrangement joins TRBV28 to TRBJ1-2; the D gene is possibly TRBD1 (6 bases). The sequence came from a man aged 18 to 29 who received the YFV17D yellow fever vaccine. The input for sequencing was PBMCs, taken 15 days after the yellow fever booster vaccination. The CDR3 sequence: CASRNRDPNYGYTF. The CDR3, as DNA: TGTGCCAGCAGAAACAGGGATCCTAACTATGGCTACACCTTC.